These T cell receptor beta chains were read from a single sample in a study of response to subunit inactivated influenza vaccine. TCRdb fed the RT-PCR reads into MiXCR, producing one record per CDR3 protein. Of around 530,000 distinct CDR3 sequences in the sample, roughly 10% are singletons; the top ten hold approximately 10%. The specimen was PBMCs from blood, collected on the day of vaccination. These receptors originate from a man over 45 who received an inactivated influenza vaccine. CDR3s include the opening cysteine and the closing phenylalanine or tryptophan. The D gene is left open where the match is weak. Size values are once, few and many counts, or a class for expanded clones, and some rows have none.

>TRBJ2-1|many|-|TRBV5-1
TGCGCCAGCAGCTTGGGGGTTGGATCCTACAATGAGCAGTTCTTC
CASSLGVGSYNEQFF
>TRBJ2-7|few|-|TRBV27
TGTGCCAGCAGTTTAAGCACGCTCTCCTACGAGCAGTACTTC
CASSLSTLSYEQYF
>TRBJ1-1|many|-|TRBV27
TGTGCCAGCAGCAGGGTTGCGAACACTGAAGCTTTCTTT
CASSRVANTEAFF
>TRBJ2-5|few|TRBD1|TRBV15
TGTGCCACCAGCAGAGATCTGACAGGGGGCTCAGGAGAGACCCAGTACTTC
CATSRDLTGGSGETQYF
>TRBJ2-3|many|TRBD1|TRBV5-1
TGCGCCAGCAGCTTGGAACCGACAGGGAGCCCACGGGATACGCAGTATTTT
CASSLEPTGSPRDTQYF
>TRBJ2-7|once|-|TRBV28
TGTGCCAGCAACGATCTAGGAACATCCTACGAGCAGTACTTC
CASNDLGTSYEQYF
>TRBJ1-1|-|-|TRBV12-3/TRBV12-4
TGTGCCAGCAGTTTCCGCAGGGGTGGTGAAGCTTTCTTT
CASSFRRGGEAFF
>TRBJ2-7|-|-|TRBV15
TGTGCCACCAGCAGAGATCAGGGGGGCAGCGACGAGCAGTACTTC
CATSRDQGGSDEQYF
>TRBJ2-1|many|TRBD1|TRBV10-3
TGTGCCATCAGGCCGGGACAGGGGAATGAGCAGTTCTTC
CAIRPGQGNEQFF
>TRBJ2-2|-|-|TRBV14
TGTGCCAGCAGCCGACGGAGGGGGCCCGGGGAGCTGTTTTTT
CASSRRRGPGELFF
>TRBJ2-7|many|-|TRBV10-2
TGCGCCAGCAGTGAGTTGGGGGGCCCCTACGAGCAGTACTTC
CASSELGGPYEQYF
>TRBJ2-3|-|TRBD2|TRBV4-1
TGCGCCAGCAGCCTCATTCCCGGGACTAGCGTTTCGGATACGCAGTATTTT
CASSLIPGTSVSDTQYF
>TRBJ2-1|-|-|TRBV5-1
TGCGCCAGCAGCTTGGCCGGGGGGCTCCCTAATAATGAGCAGTTCTTC
CASSLAGGLPNNEQFF
>TRBJ2-5|-|-|TRBV4-1
TGCGCCAGCAGCCAAGTTATCTCAGCGACGGAGACCCAGTACTTC
CASSQVISATETQYF
>TRBJ2-7|few|-|TRBV28
TGTGCCAGCAGTTTATCGGCTAGCAGAACCTACGAGCAGTACTTC
CASSLSASRTYEQYF
>TRBJ1-1|many|-|TRBV28
TGTGCCAGCCGTACGACACAGATATTTCCACACACTGAAGCTTTCTTT
CASRTTQIFPHTEAFF
>TRBJ2-5|-|TRBD2|TRBV18
TGTGCCAGCTCACAATTGCTAGCGGGAGGACCAGAGACCCAGTACTTC
CASSQLLAGGPETQYF
>TRBJ2-3|-|TRBD2|TRBV6-2/TRBV6-3
TGTGCCAGCAGTTCAACTAGCGTCAGCACAGATACGCAGTATTTT
CASSSTSVSTDTQYF
>TRBJ2-7|few|TRBD1|TRBV2
TGTGCCACTACATACGGAGGGACAGGGGGACTCGAGCAGTACTTC
CATTYGGTGGLEQYF
>TRBJ2-5|few|-|TRBV6-5
TGTGCCAGCAGTTACGCCCCCCCGGCCCGGTACCAAGAGACCCAGTACTTC
CASSYAPPARYQETQYF
>TRBJ2-1|-|TRBD2|TRBV14
TGTGCCAGCAGCCAAGCGTCTCTACTAGCGGGAGCCTACAATGAGCAGTTCTTC
CASSQASLLAGAYNEQFF
>TRBJ2-1|many|TRBD2|TRBV12-3/TRBV12-4
TGTGCCAGCAGCGGGGGGGCGTACAATGAGCAGTTCTTC
CASSGGAYNEQFF
>TRBJ2-7|few|-|TRBV21-1
TGTGCCAGCAGCCGTCGGGACAGGCCCTACGAGCAGTACTTC
CASSRRDRPYEQYF
>TRBJ2-3|-|-|TRBV20-1
TGCAGTGCTACTCGAGGGGGAGGGGGTGATACGCAGTATTTT
CSATRGGGGDTQYF
>TRBJ2-5|-|TRBD2|TRBV6-1
TGTGCCAGCAGGACTAGCGGATCAGAGACCCAGTACTTC
CASRTSGSETQYF
>TRBJ1-1|-|-|TRBV5-1
TGCGCCAGCAGCTCCGGGACGGATTGGGCTGAAGCTTTCTTT
CASSSGTDWAEAFF
>TRBJ2-1|-|TRBD2|TRBV18
TGTGCCAGCTCACAACCGGGACTAGCGGGGGATAGGCAGTTCTTC
CASSQPGLAGDRQFF
>TRBJ1-2|-|-|TRBV6-5
TGTGCCAGCAGTTACTCCGGGGGTTTGGACTATGGCTACACCTTC
CASSYSGGLDYGYTF
>TRBJ2-2|few|TRBD2|TRBV9
TGTGCCAGCAGCTCGCTGGGACTAGCCGCCACCGGGGAGCTGTTTTTT
CASSSLGLAATGELFF
>TRBJ2-1|-|TRBD1|TRBV7-2
TGTGCCAGCAGCCTAGGGGACAGGGGGCGCAGGGATGAGCAGTTCTTC
CASSLGDRGRRDEQFF
>TRBJ2-3|-|-|TRBV6-1
TGTGCCAGCAGGCTGTCCCAGAGCACAGATACGCAGTATTTT
CASRLSQSTDTQYF
>TRBJ2-7|-|TRBD2|TRBV12-3/TRBV12-4
TGTGCCAGCAGTTTATCCCCGCTAGCGGGGGGATCCTACGAGCAGTACTTC
CASSLSPLAGGSYEQYF
>TRBJ2-7|few|TRBD1|TRBV28
TGTGCCAGCAGTTTCCATATCCCGGGACAGAAGTACGAGCAGTACTTC
CASSFHIPGQKYEQYF
>TRBJ1-5|few|-|TRBV5-1
TGCGCCAGCAACCCGGACAGCCCGGCTCAGCCCCAGCATTTT
CASNPDSPAQPQHF
>TRBJ1-1|-|TRBD1|TRBV20-1
TGCAGTGCTACGGACAGGCGGGAAACGAACACTGAAGCTTTCTTT
CSATDRRETNTEAFF
>TRBJ2-4|-|TRBD1|TRBV6-2/TRBV6-3
TGTGCCAGCACCCCCCAGGGGGCGAAGGGAAACATTCAGTACTTC
CASTPQGAKGNIQYF
>TRBJ1-2|many|-|TRBV12-3/TRBV12-4
TGTGCCAGCAGTTTACGGGGTGACTATGGCTACACCTTC
CASSLRGDYGYTF
>TRBJ2-5|-|TRBD1|TRBV5-1
TGCGCCAGCAGCCACCGGGACAGGGCCCAAGAGACCCAGTACTTC
CASSHRDRAQETQYF
>TRBJ2-1|few|TRBD2|TRBV20-1
TGCAGTGCTAGGAAACTAGCGGGGACTTGGGAGCAGTTCTTC
CSARKLAGTWEQFF
>TRBJ2-7|few|-|TRBV7-8
TGTGCCAGCAGCTCCCCGCTAGTACCCGAGCAGTACTTC
CASSSPLVPEQYF
>TRBJ2-7|once|-|TRBV28
TGTGCCAGCAGGTCCCGCAGTCACTACGAGCAGTACTTC
CASRSRSHYEQYF
>TRBJ1-2|few|-|TRBV6-1
TGTGCCAGCGGCCGTGGCGCGGGGTTCTATGGCTACACCTTC
CASGRGAGFYGYTF
>TRBJ2-2|-|TRBD1|TRBV28
TGTGCCAGCAGCCCAGGGGGCAGGGGAAACGGGGAGCTGTTTTTT
CASSPGGRGNGELFF
>TRBJ2-2|few|TRBD1|TRBV4-3
TGCGCCAGCAGCCAGAGACAGGGAAGGTTCGGGGAGCTGTTTTTT
CASSQRQGRFGELFF
>TRBJ2-1|many|TRBD2|TRBV28
TGTGCCAGCAGTCAACTAGCGGGGGCATACAATGAGCAGTTCTTC
CASSQLAGAYNEQFF
>TRBJ1-1|many|-|TRBV10-3
TGTGCCATCAGTGAGCCCGGCAGGGCGGTCACTGAAGCTTTCTTT
CAISEPGRAVTEAFF